The clone carrying this T cell receptor beta chain came up a few times. The germline CDR1 and CDR2 sequences are MNHEY and SVGAGI. This CDR3 comprises 15 residues. V was clipped by 3 bases and J by 0 bases, with 8 bases between them. In the original workflow: Estimated nucleated cell counts came from reference gene primer amplification. Clones were sequenced by immunoSEQ multiplex PCR, and TCRdb holds only the in-frame ones, with some missing. V, J and clone size are those of that table, while D and trimming were read from the DNA. The repertoire holds some 190,000 clones, with about 88% as singletons. The data were taken from a study of blood T cell repertoires in COVID-19. Across the study: Acute-phase and convalescent COVID-19 samples originated in the United States, Italy and Spain.

The source material was peripheral blood. The clonotype comes from a young man with acute or convalescent COVID-19. V and J are TRBV6-5 and TRBJ1-4; D is unresolved. CDR3 amino acids: CASSYRTATNEKLFF. The CDR3 DNA reads as TGTGCCAGCAGTTATCGAACGGCAACTAATGAAAAACTGTTTTTT.